The clone carrying this TCR beta chain was detected once. This specimen belongs to a study of blood T cell repertoires in COVID-19. Study-level background: The United States, Italy and Spain supplied acute and convalescent COVID-19 samples.

CDR3 length: 15 amino acids. With V trimmed by 3 bases and J by 3 bases, 7 bases remained unmatched. Per germline, CDR1 SGHDT and CDR2 YYEEEE. Authors' processing steps: Estimates of nucleated cell counts were drawn from the amplification of reference gene primers. Using immunoSEQ multiplex PCR, the repertoire was profiled, and TCRdb retains in-frame clones only, with some absent. V, J and clone size are those of that table, while D and trimming were read from the DNA. The repertoire holds roughly 140,000 clones, with about 88% as singletons. The origin of this receptor is a human donor in a cohort sampled during active COVID-19. Sequencing was performed on peripheral blood. The chain couples TRBV5-6 to TRBJ1-1; 8 bases align to TRBD1. CDR3 in amino acids: CASSSLTGVYTEAFF. For the CDR3, the DNA is TGTGCCAGCAGCTCATTGACAGGGGTGTACACTGAAGCTTTCTTT.